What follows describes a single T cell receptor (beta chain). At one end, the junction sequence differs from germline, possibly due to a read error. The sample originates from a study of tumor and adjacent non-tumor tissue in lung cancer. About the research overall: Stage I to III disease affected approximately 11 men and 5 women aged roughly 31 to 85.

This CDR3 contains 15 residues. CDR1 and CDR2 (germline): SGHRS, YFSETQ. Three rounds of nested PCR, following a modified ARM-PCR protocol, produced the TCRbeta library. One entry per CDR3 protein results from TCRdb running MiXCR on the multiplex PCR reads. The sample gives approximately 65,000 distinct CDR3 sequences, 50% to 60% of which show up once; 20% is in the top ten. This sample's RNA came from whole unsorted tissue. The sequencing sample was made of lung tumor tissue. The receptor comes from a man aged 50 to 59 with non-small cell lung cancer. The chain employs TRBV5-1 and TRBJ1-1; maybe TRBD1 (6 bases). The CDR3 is CASSKRTAMNTEALF. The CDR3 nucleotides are TGCGCCAGCAGCAAAAGGACAGCCATGAACACTGAAGCTTTATTC.